This T cell receptor beta chain originates from a study of Graves' ophthalmopathy and Graves' hyperthyroidism. In its sample, this clonotype was seen many times. This CDR3 region has 14 residues. V lost 0 bases and J lost 5, with 11 bases in between. CDR1 SGDLS and CDR2 YYNGEE come from the germline V gene. From RNA, the CDR3 regions of TCR beta chains were amplified and sequenced. RT-PCR in the first round used HTBI primers; a second-round multiplex PCR followed. Via MiXCR, TCRdb re-called the multiplex PCR reads, giving one row per CDR3 protein. The repertoire holds hundreds of thousands of distinct CDR3 sequences, roughly 21% seen once, with roughly 3% in the top ten.

This receptor was identified in a woman under 30 with stable Graves' hyperthyroidism. Sequenced sample: peripheral blood. The chain carries TRBV9 and TRBJ2-5; D perhaps matches TRBD1 (7 bases). DNA for the CDR3: TGTGCCAGCAGCGTAGGCGGGACAGAGGAGACCCAGTACTTC. As protein: CASSVGGTEETQYF.